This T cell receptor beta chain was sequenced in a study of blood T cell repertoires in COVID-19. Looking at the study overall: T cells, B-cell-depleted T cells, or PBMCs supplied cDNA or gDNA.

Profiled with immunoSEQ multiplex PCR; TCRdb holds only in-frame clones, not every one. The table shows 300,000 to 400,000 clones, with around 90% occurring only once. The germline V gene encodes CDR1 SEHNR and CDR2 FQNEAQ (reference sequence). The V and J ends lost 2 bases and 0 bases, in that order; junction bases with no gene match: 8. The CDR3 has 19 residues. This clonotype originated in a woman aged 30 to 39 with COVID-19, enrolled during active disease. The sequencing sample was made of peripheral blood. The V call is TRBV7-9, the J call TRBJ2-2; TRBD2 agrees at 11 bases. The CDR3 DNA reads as TGTGCCAGCAGCTTAATGTTGGGACTAGCGGTCGCGAACACCGGGGAGCTGTTTTTT. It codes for CASSLMLGLAVANTGELFF.